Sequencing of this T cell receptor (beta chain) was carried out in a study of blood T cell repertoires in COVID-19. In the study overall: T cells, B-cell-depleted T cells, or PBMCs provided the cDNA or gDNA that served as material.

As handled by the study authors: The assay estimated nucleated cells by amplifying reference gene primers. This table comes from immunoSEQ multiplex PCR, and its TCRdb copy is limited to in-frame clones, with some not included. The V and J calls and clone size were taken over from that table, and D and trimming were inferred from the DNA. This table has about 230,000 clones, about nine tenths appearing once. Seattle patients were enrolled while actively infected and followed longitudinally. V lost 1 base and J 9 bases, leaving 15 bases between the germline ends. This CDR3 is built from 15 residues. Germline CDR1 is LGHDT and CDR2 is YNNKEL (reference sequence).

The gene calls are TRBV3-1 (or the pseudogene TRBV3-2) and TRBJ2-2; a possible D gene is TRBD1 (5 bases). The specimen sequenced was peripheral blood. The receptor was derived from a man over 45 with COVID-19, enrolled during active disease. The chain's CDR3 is CASSQVGQGCRELFF. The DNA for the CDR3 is TGTGCCAGCAGCCAAGTTGGACAAGGGTGCAGGGAGCTGTTTTTT.